These T cell receptor beta chains were read from a single sample in a study of cytomegalovirus exposure and HLA in healthy donors. Sequencing was performed with immunoSEQ multiplex PCR; in TCRdb, only in-frame clones are kept and a portion is missing. This sample has fewer than 250,000 clones, with 75% to 90% found just once. The material sequenced was PBMCs. These receptors originate from a woman in her late teens or twenties in good health and CMV-seronegative. Both conserved end residues are part of each CDR3. D genes are given only for firm matches. A row's size may be missing; if present it is once, few, many or a size class.

j_call	d_call	v_call	clone_size	cdr3_aa	cdr3_nt
TRBJ1-1	.	TRBV27	.	CASSPYRQATEAFF	TGTGCCAGCAGTCCCTACAGACAGGCGACTGAAGCTTTCTTT
TRBJ2-7	.	TRBV11-2	.	CASSLKGYSYEQYF	TGTGCCAGCAGCTTAAAAGGGTACTCCTACGAGCAGTACTTC
TRBJ1-2	.	TRBV29-1	.	CSVVKGGYGYTF	TGCAGCGTGGTGAAAGGGGGATATGGCTACACCTTC
TRBJ2-7	.	TRBV10-3	.	CAISESRTYEQYF	TGTGCCATCAGTGAGTCAAGGACCTACGAGCAGTACTTC
TRBJ2-7	TRBD2	TRBV25-1	once	CASRPRLAGTYEQYF	TGTGCCAGCAGGCCGAGACTAGCGGGTACCTACGAGCAGTACTTC
TRBJ1-4	.	TRBV6-5	.	CASGRGGNAAEKLFF	TGTGCCAGCGGCAGGGGCGGAAACGCGGCGGAAAAACTGTTTTTT
TRBJ2-3	TRBD2	TRBV19	few	CASSRSTSGGNTDTQYF	TGTGCCAGTAGTCGATCGACTAGCGGGGGAAACACAGATACGCAGTATTTT
TRBJ1-2	TRBD1	TRBV5-6	.	CASSLEGQGMEVYGYTF	TGTGCCAGCAGCTTGGAGGGACAGGGAATGGAGGTCTATGGCTACACCTTC
TRBJ2-4	.	TRBV6-1	.	CASSEAGRAWGKNIQYF	TGTGCCAGCAGTGAAGCGGGCAGGGCCTGGGGCAAAAACATTCAGTACTTC
TRBJ1-1	.	TRBV19	.	CASRDVNTEAFF	TGTGCCAGTAGGGACGTTAACACTGAAGCTTTCTTT
TRBJ2-2	.	TRBV2	.	CASSTNRNTGELFF	TGTGCCAGCAGTACCAACAGGAACACCGGGGAGCTGTTTTTT
TRBJ1-4	TRBD1	TRBV19	.	CASRDRGIGGEKLFF	TGTGCCAGCCGGGACAGGGGTATAGGTGGTGAAAAACTGTTTTTT
TRBJ1-2	.	TRBV5-6	.	CASSRKGPAGYTF	TGTGCCAGCAGCAGAAAGGGACCCGCAGGCTACACCTTC
TRBJ2-1	.	TRBV9	.	CASSVVGVEQFF	TGTGCCAGCAGCGTAGTGGGGGTCGAGCAGTTCTTC
TRBJ2-7	TRBD1	TRBV2	.	CASRGDRGPYEQYF	TGTGCCAGCAGGGGGGACAGGGGGCCCTACGAGCAGTACTTC
TRBJ2-1	TRBD1	TRBV2	.	CASVRDSSYNEQFF	TGTGCCAGTGTCCGGGACAGCTCCTACAATGAGCAGTTCTTC
TRBJ1-2	.	TRBV19	.	CASSIRGSSYGYTF	TGTGCCAGTAGTATTAGGGGGTCGTCCTATGGCTACACCTTC
TRBJ2-1	TRBD1	TRBV9	.	CASSVGDREYNEQFF	TGTGCCAGCAGCGTAGGGGACAGGGAGTACAATGAGCAGTTCTTC
TRBJ1-2	.	TRBV5-4	few	CASRDPYKGSDGYTF	TGTGCCAGCAGGGACCCCTACAAGGGGAGCGATGGCTACACCTTC
TRBJ2-1	TRBD2	TRBV9	.	CASSVDLRGSSYNEQFF	TGTGCCAGCAGCGTAGATCTGCGGGGGAGCTCCTACAATGAGCAGTTCTTC
TRBJ2-1	.	TRBV27	.	CASSSLEDEQFF	TGTGCCAGCAGTTCTCTAGAAGATGAGCAGTTCTTC
TRBJ1-5	.	TRBV4-1	.	CASSQFSNQPQHF	TGCGCCAGCAGCCAGTTCAGCAATCAGCCCCAGCATTTT
TRBJ1-3	.	TRBV6-1	.	CASSDFHSGNTIYF	TGTGCCAGCAGTGACTTTCACTCTGGAAACACCATATATTTT
TRBJ1-4	TRBD1	TRBV6-6	.	CASSYNYRGGEKLFF	TGTGCCAGCAGTTACAATTACAGGGGAGGTGAAAAACTGTTTTTT